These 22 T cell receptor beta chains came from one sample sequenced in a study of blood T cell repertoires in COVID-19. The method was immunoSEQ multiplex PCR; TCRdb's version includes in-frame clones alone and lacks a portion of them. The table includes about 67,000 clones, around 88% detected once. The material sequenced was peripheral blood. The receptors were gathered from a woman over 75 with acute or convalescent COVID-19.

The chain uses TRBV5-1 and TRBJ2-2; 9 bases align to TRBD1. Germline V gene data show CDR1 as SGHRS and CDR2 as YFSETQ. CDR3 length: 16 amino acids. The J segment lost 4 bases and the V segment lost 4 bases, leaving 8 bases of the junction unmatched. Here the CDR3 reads CASSPPGQGFTGELFF. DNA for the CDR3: TGCGCCAGCAGCCCCCCGGGACAGGGTTTCACCGGGGAGCTGTTTTTT.

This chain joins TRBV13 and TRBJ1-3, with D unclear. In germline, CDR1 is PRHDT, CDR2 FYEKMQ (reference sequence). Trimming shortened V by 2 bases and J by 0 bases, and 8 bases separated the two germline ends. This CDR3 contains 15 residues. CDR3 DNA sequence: TGTGCCAGCAGCTTACGCAGATTCTCTGGAAACACCATATATTTT. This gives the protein CASSLRRFSGNTIYF.

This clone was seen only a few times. For the CDR3, the DNA is TGTGCCAGTAAAGCGGGAGTAAGCACCGGGGAGCTGTTTTTT. It codes for CASKAGVSTGELFF. The chain joins TRBV2 to TRBJ2-2, with 8 bases lining up with TRBD2. Germline values: CDR1 SNHLY, CDR2 FYNNEI. The V gene end was trimmed by 9 bases and the J gene end by 4 bases; junction bases not matched to a gene: 7. CDR3 size: 14 residues.

The CDR3 protein is CASSQRDSRDEQYF. CDR3 bases: TGTGCCAGCAGCCAAAGGGACAGTCGGGACGAGCAGTACTTC. This chain connects TRBV4-2 to TRBJ2-7, with 7 bases aligning to TRBD1. CDR1 and CDR2 (germline): LGHNA, YNFKEQ. The CDR3 spans 14 residues. Unmatched junction bases numbered 6, after V lost 2 bases and J lost 5 bases.

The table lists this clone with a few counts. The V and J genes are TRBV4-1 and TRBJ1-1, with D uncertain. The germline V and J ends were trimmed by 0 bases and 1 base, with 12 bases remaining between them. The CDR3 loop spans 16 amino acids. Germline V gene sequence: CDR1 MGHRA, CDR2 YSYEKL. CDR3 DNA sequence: TGCGCCAGCAGCCAAGAGGGCGGGCTTCGGAACACTGAAGCTTTCTTT. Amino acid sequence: CASSQEGGLRNTEAFF.

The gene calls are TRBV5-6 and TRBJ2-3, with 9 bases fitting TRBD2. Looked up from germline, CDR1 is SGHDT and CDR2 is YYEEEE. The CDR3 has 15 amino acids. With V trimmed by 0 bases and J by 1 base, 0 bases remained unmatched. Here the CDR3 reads CASSLASGGTDTQYF. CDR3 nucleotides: TGTGCCAGCAGCTTGGCTAGCGGGGGCACAGATACGCAGTATTTT.

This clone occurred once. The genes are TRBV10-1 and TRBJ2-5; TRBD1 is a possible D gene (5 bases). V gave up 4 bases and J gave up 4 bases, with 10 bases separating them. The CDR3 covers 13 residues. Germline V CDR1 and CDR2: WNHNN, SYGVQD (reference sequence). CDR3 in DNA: TGCGCCAGCAGTGTTCGGCAGGGAGAGACCCAGTACTTC. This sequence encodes CASSVRQGETQYF.

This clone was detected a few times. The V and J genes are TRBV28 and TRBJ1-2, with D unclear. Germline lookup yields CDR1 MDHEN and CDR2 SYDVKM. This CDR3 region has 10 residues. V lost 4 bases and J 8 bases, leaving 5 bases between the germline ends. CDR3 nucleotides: TGTGCCAGCAGTTCACAGGGCTACACCTTC. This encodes CASSSQGYTF.

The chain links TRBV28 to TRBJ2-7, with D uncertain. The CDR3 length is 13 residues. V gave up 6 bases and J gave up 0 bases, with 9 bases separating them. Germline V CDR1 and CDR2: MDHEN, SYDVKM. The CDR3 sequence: CASRARVSYEQYF. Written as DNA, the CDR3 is TGTGCCAGCAGGGCCCGGGTCTCCTACGAGCAGTACTTC.

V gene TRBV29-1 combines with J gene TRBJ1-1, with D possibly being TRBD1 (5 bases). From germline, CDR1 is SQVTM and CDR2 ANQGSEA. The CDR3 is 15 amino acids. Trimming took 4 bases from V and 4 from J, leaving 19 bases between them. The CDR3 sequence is CSVVIWGGSGTEAFF. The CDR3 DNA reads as TGCAGCGTTGTAATTTGGGGGGGATCTGGCACTGAAGCTTTCTTT. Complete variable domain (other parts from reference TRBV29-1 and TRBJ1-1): SAVISQKPSRDICQRGTSLTIQCQVDSQVTMMFWYRQQPGQSLTLIATANQGSEATYESGFVIDKFPISRPNLTFSTLTVSNMSPEDSSIYLCSVVIWGGSGTEAFFGQGTRLTVV.

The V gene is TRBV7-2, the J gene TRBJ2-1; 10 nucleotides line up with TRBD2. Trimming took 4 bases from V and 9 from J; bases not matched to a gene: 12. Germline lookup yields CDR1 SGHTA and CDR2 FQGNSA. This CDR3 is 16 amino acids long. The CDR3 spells CASSYSGTSAHREQFF. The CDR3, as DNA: TGTGCCAGCAGCTATTCCGGGACTAGCGCTCATCGTGAGCAGTTCTTC.

The CDR3 nucleotides read TGTGCCAGCAGCCCCGGTTCCTATAATTCACCCCTCCACTTT. Translation gives CASSPGSYNSPLHF. The chain couples TRBV11-2 to TRBJ1-6; D unclear. Germline V gives CDR1 SGHAT, CDR2 FQNNGV. V was trimmed by 5 bases and J by 1 base, leaving 6 bases between them. This CDR3 has 14 residues.

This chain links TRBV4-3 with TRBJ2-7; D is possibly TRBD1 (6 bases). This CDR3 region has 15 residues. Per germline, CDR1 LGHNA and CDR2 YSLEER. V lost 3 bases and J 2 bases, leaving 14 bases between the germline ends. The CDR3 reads CASSQSWGQPYEQYF. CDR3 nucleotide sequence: TGCGCCAGCAGCCAGTCGTGGGGGCAGCCCTACGAGCAGTACTTC.

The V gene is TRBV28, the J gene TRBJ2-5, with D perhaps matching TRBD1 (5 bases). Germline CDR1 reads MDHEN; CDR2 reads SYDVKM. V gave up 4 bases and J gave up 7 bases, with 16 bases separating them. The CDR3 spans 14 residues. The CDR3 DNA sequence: TGTGCCAGCAGTTCGGAGACAGAATCGGCGACCCAGTACTTC. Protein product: CASSSETESATQYF. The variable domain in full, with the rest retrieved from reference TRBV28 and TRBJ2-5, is DVKVTQSSRYLVKRTGEKVFLECVQDMDHENMFWYRQDPGLGLRLIYFSYDVKMKEKGDIPEGYSVSREKKERFSLILESASTNQTSMYLCASSSETESATQYFGPGTRLLVL.

In DNA form, the CDR3 reads TGTGCCAGCAGGACGGGACTCACTGAAGCTTTCTTT. Protein sequence: CASRTGLTEAFF. The V gene is TRBV2, the J gene TRBJ1-1; weak D call: TRBD1 (5 bases). The CDR3 consists of 12 residues. From germline, CDR1 is SNHLY and CDR2 FYNNEI. V lost 6 bases to trimming and J lost 4 bases, with 9 bases between them. Looking up the rest from reference TRBV2 and TRBJ1-1 gives the full variable domain: EPEVTQTPSHQVTQMGQEVILRCVPISNHLYFYWYRQILGQKVEFLVSFYNNEISEKSEIFDDQFSVERPDGSNFTLKIRSTKLEDSAMYFCASRTGLTEAFFGQGTRLTVV.

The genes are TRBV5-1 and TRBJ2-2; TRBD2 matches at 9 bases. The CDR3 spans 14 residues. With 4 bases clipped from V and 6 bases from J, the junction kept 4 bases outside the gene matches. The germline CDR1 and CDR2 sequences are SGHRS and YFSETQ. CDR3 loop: CASSPAGGPGELFF. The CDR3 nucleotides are TGCGCCAGCAGCCCGGCGGGGGGGCCCGGGGAGCTGTTTTTT. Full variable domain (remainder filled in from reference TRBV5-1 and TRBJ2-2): KAGVTQTPRYLIKTRGQQVTLSCSPISGHRSVSWYQQTPGQGLQFLFEYFSETQRNKGNFPGRFSGRQFSNSRSEMNVSTLELGDSALYLCASSPAGGPGELFFGEGSRLTVL.

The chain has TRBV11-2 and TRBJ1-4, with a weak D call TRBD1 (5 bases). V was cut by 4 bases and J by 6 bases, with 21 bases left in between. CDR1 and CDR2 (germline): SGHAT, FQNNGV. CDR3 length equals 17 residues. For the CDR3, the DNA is TGTGCCAGCAGCTCCAAAGAGGGAAGGTGGGGGGATGAAAAACTGTTTTTT. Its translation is CASSSKEGRWGDEKLFF. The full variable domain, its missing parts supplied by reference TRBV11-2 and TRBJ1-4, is EAGVAQSPRYKIIEKRQSVAFWCNPISGHATLYWYQQILGQGPKLLIQFQNNGVVDDSQLPKDRFSAERLKGVDSTLKIQPAKLEDSAVYLCASSSKEGRWGDEKLFFGSGTQLSVL.

CDR3 DNA sequence: TGTGCCAGCAGCTCCTCAGGACAGGGATACAATGAGCAGTTCTTC. It translates to CASSSSGQGYNEQFF. The chain employs TRBV7-3 and TRBJ2-1; 8 nucleotides agree with TRBD1. CDR3 size: 15 residues. CDR1 and CDR2 from the germline V gene are SGHTA and FQGTGA. Trimming at V came to 4 bases and at J to 4 bases, leaving 6 bases not matched to a gene.

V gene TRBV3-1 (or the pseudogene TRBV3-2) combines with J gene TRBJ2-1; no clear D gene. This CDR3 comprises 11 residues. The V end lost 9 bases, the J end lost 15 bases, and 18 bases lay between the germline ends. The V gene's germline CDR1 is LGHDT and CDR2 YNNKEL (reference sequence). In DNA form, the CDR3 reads TGTGCCAGTCTGAACCGAGACACGCTGTTCTTC. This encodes CASLNRDTLFF.

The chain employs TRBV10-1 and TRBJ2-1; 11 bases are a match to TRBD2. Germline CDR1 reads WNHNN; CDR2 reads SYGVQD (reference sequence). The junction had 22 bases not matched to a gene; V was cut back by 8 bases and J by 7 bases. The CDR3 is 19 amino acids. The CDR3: CASGGVRLAGGNTGNEQFF. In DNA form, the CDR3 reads TGCGCCAGCGGGGGGGTTAGGCTAGCGGGAGGAAACACTGGAAATGAGCAGTTCTTC.

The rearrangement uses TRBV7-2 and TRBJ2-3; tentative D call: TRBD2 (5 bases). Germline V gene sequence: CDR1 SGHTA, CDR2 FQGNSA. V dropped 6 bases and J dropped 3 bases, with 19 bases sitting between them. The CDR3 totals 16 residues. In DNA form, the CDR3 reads TGTGCCAGCAGGCAGCCTTTGGACTCCAAAACAGATACGCAGTATTTT. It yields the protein CASRQPLDSKTDTQYF.

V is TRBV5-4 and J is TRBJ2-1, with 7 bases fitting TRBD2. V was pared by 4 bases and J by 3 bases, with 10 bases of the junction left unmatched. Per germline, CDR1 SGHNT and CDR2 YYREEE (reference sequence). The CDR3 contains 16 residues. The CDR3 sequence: CASSIPRGGSYNEQFF. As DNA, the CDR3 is TGTGCCAGCAGCATCCCACGCGGGGGAAGCTACAATGAGCAGTTCTTC.